Following are 17 T cell receptor beta chains from one sample sequenced in a study of patients and donors after allogeneic stem cell transplantation. TCRdb re-analysed the RT-PCR reads in MiXCR, keeping a single row per CDR3 protein. This sample has roughly 940,000 distinct CDR3 sequences, with about 20% found just once. The sequenced sample consisted of blood, either unsorted or a sorted T cell fraction (not recorded which). Receptors were obtained from a human donor who was either an allogeneic HSCT recipient or a stem cell or donor lymphocyte infusion donor (not recorded which). It is not recorded whose cells these are; they may come from a transplant donor.

The chain joins TRBV4-1 to TRBJ2-7; D is ambiguous. The CDR3 runs 13 residues. Trimming cost V 0 bases and J 9 bases, with 12 bases left between them. Germline lookup yields CDR1 MGHRA and CDR2 YSYEKL. DNA of the CDR3: TGCGCCAGCAGCCAAGATCCCGATTATGGGCAGTACTTC. The encoded protein is CASSQDPDYGQYF.

There are a few counts of this clonotype. The rearrangement links TRBV24-1 to TRBJ1-5; no firm D call. Per germline, CDR1 KGHDR and CDR2 SFDVKD. V gave up 1 base and J gave up 4 bases, with 7 bases separating them. CDR3 length: 14 residues. The CDR3 DNA is TGTGCCACCAGTGATTTTAGAAGGAATCAGCCCCAGCATTTT. It encodes CATSDFRRNQPQHF.

This chain connects TRBV20-1 to TRBJ2-1, with D possibly called TRBD1 or TRBD2 (5 bases each). Looked up from germline, CDR1 is DFQATT and CDR2 is SNEGSKA (reference sequence). The CDR3 covers 15 residues. The V end lost 5 bases, the J end lost 7 bases, and 21 bases lay between the germline ends. In DNA form, the CDR3 reads TGCAGTGCTCTTCCTCCGGGACCTGTGGGAAATGAGCAGTTCTTC. This gives the protein CSALPPGPVGNEQFF.

This clonotype was observed a handful of times. The J gene is TRBJ1-6, the V gene TRBV3-1; the D gene is possibly TRBD1 (5 bases). Trimming took off 2 bases at V and 9 bases at J, with 8 bases between the two ends. In germline, CDR1 is LGHDT, CDR2 YNNKEL (reference sequence). CDR3 length: 13 residues. The CDR3 region has the DNA TGTGCCAGCAGCCAAAGACAGATTTCACCCCTCCACTTT. The encoded protein is CASSQRQISPLHF.

The chain joins TRBV7-8 to TRBJ2-7; D uncertain. The CDR3 is made up of 14 amino acids. Germline assignment: CDR1 SGHVS and CDR2 FQNEAQ. V shed 0 bases and J shed 7 bases, with 13 bases lying between them. The CDR3 reads CASSLAGLIWEQYF. In DNA, the CDR3 is TGTGCCAGCAGCTTAGCTGGGCTGATATGGGAGCAGTACTTC.

Ten or more counts support this clonotype. Here the CDR3 DNA reads TGCGCCAGCAGCCAAGATCGAGGGTTTGGTCAGCCCCAGCATTTT. It encodes CASSQDRGFGQPQHF. The chain recombines TRBV4-1 with TRBJ1-5; D is undetermined. The CDR3 sequence is 15 residues long. Germline loops: CDR1 MGHRA, CDR2 YSYEKL. Deletions cut 0 bases from V and 6 bases from J, with 12 bases between.

The chain employs TRBV7-9 and TRBJ1-2, with 7 nucleotides matching TRBD1. Germline V gene data show CDR1 as SEHNR and CDR2 as FQNEAQ (reference sequence). The CDR3 has 15 residues. Germline trimming cut 5 bases from V and 8 bases from J; bases unmatched to any gene: 14. CDR3 residues: CASSPSGPGGGGYTF. The CDR3 bases are TGTGCCAGCAGCCCTTCTGGGCCAGGGGGAGGAGGCTACACCTTC.

This clonotype was recorded a few times. This chain connects TRBV20-1 to TRBJ2-1; 12 bases align to TRBD2. CDR3 size: 17 residues. The germline V gene has CDR1 DFQATT and CDR2 SNEGSKA (reference sequence). The V and J ends lost 1 base and 0 bases, in that order; junction bases with no gene match: 4. The CDR3 region has the DNA TGCAGTGCTAGAGCTGGACTAGCGGGGAGCTCCTACAATGAGCAGTTCTTC. Translated: CSARAGLAGSSYNEQFF.

The sample holds a few counts of this clonotype. This chain uses TRBV4-1 with TRBJ2-7; a possible D gene is TRBD1 (5 bases). CDR1 is MGHRA, CDR2 YSYEKL, per germline. V lost 0 bases to trimming and J lost 3 bases, with 15 bases between them. The CDR3 contains 16 residues. The CDR3 loop reads CASSQDRAGSYYEQYF. The DNA of the CDR3 is TGCGCCAGCAGCCAAGATAGGGCAGGGTCATACTACGAGCAGTACTTC.

In its sample, this clonotype was seen many times. This chain links TRBV20-1 with TRBJ2-2, with a possible D match to TRBD1 (6 bases). CDR1 is DFQATT and CDR2 is SNEGSKA in the germline V gene (reference sequence). Trimming shortened V by 2 bases and J by 4 bases, and 14 bases separated the two germline ends. The CDR3 has 15 amino acids. The CDR3, as DNA: TGCAGTGCTAGATCTAAAGGACAGCCCACCGGGGAGCTGTTTTTT. Residues: CSARSKGQPTGELFF.

The rearrangement links TRBV20-1 to TRBJ2-7, with 7 positions matching TRBD2. J gave up 4 bases and V 3 bases, and 9 bases lay outside the gene matches. The CDR3 consists of 14 residues. Germline V gene lookup returns CDR1 DFQATT and CDR2 SNEGSKA (reference sequence). The CDR3 region is CSASGVAAGYEQYF. The CDR3 nucleotides read TGCAGTGCTAGTGGGGTTGCAGCGGGGTACGAGCAGTACTTC.

The chain combines TRBV4-1 with TRBJ1-1; the D is unclear. Between the trimmed V and J ends, which lost 1 base and 0 bases, there was a span of 9 bases. The CDR3 is made up of 15 amino acids. Germline V gene data show CDR1 as MGHRA and CDR2 as YSYEKL. CDR3: CASSQGPLLNTEAFF. Here the CDR3 DNA reads TGCGCCAGCAGCCAAGGACCGTTACTGAACACTGAAGCTTTCTTT.

The rearrangement links TRBV2 to TRBJ1-6, with no clear D. Germline lookup yields CDR1 SNHLY and CDR2 FYNNEI. With 2 bases removed from V and 4 bases from J, the gap between germline ends came to 6 bases. The CDR3 covers 14 residues. The CDR3 protein is CASSEIGYNSPLHF. The CDR3 DNA sequence: TGTGCCAGCAGTGAAATAGGTTATAATTCACCCCTCCACTTT.

This clonotype was recorded many times. This chain connects TRBV29-1 to TRBJ2-5; TRBD2 might be the D (5 bases). V was trimmed by 5 bases and J by 9 bases, leaving 16 bases between them. The CDR3 covers 12 residues. Germline CDR1 is SQVTM and CDR2 is ANQGSEA. This chain's CDR3 is CSVPGIAGAQYF. Here the CDR3 DNA reads TGCAGCGTTCCCGGGATAGCTGGAGCCCAGTACTTC.

In DNA, the CDR3 is TGTGCCAGCAGTGAAGCCAGCGGGGGTAGCACAGATACGCAGTATTTT. It codes for CASSEASGGSTDTQYF. The rearrangement links TRBV2 to TRBJ2-3, with 8 nucleotides matching TRBD2. The junction had 2 bases not matched to a gene; V was cut back by 0 bases and J by 0 bases. The germline gives CDR1 SNHLY, CDR2 FYNNEI. This CDR3 is built from 16 residues.

V and J are TRBV12-3 or TRBV12-4 and TRBJ2-1, with 9 bases matching TRBD2. Losses at the gene ends were 5 bases for V and 7 bases for J; bases not matched to a gene: 12. This CDR3 region has 16 residues. The CDR3 DNA reads as TGTGCCAGCAGTCCCCCCGGCGGGAGGGCAAGGAATGAGCAGTTCTTC. This sequence encodes CASSPPGGRARNEQFF.

This chain connects TRBV5-1 to TRBJ2-1, with 10 bases identical to TRBD2. Trimming at V came to 6 bases and at J to 7 bases, leaving 10 bases not matched to a gene. Germline V lookup: CDR1 SGHRS, CDR2 YFSETQ. CDR3 length: 15 residues. CDR3 amino acids: CASTPSGRVTNEQFF. The DNA of the CDR3 is TGCGCCAGCACCCCCAGCGGGAGGGTGACAAATGAGCAGTTCTTC.